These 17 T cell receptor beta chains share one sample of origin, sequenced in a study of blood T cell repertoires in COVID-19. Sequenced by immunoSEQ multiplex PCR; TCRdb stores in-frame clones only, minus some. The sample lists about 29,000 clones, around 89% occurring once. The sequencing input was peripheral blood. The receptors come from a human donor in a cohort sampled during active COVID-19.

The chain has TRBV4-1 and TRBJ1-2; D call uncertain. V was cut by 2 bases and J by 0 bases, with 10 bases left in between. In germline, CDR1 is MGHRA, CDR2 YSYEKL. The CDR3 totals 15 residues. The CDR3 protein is CASSQTDQANYGYTF. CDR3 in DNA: TGCGCCAGCAGCCAAACGGATCAGGCTAACTATGGCTACACCTTC.

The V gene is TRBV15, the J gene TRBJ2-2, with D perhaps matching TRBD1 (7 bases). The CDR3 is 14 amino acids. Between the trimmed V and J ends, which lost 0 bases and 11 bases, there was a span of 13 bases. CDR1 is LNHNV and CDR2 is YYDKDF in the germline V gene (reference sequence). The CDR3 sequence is CATSREGGGGELFF. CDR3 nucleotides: TGTGCCACCAGCAGAGAAGGAGGAGGGGGCGAGCTGTTTTTT.

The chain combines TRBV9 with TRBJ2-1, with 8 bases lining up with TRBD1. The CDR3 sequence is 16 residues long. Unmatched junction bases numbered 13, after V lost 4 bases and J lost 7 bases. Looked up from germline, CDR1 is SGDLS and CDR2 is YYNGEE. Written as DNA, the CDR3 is TGTGCCAGCAGCCCACATGTCGGGACAGGTTCTAATGAGCAGTTCTTC. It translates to CASSPHVGTGSNEQFF.

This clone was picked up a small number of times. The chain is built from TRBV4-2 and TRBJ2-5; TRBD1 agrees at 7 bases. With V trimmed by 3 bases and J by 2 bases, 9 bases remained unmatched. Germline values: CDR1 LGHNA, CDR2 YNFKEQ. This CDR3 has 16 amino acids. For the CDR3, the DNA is TGTGCCAGCAGCCACCACAGACAGGGATGGCAAGAGACCCAGTACTTC. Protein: CASSHHRQGWQETQYF.

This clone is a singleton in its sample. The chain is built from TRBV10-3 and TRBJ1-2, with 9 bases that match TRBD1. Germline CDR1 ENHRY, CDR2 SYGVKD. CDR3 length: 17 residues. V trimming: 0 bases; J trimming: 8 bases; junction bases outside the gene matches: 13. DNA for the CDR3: TGTGCCATCAGTGAGTCGCACACCCCGGGACAGGGAAGCGGCTACACCTTC. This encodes CAISESHTPGQGSGYTF.

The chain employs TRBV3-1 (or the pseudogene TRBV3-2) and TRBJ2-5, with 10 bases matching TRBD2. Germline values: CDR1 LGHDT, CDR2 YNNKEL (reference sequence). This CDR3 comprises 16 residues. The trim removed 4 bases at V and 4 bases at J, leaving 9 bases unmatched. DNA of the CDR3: TGTGCCAGCAGCCCCCCGGGAGCGGGGGGGCGAGAGACCCAGTACTTC. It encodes CASSPPGAGGRETQYF.

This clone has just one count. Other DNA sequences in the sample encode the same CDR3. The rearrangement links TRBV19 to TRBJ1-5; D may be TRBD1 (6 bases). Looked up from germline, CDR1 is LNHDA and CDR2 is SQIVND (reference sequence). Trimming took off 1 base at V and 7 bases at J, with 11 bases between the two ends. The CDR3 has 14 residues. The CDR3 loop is CASSIGGGGQPQHF. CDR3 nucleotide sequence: TGTGCCAGTAGTATAGGGGGAGGGGGGCAGCCCCAGCATTTT.

DNA of the CDR3: TGTGCCAGTAGTATTGCACAGATTAACTATGGCTACACCTTC. Amino acid sequence: CASSIAQINYGYTF. The chain employs TRBV19 and TRBJ1-2; D call uncertain. Germline V CDR1 and CDR2: LNHDA, SQIVND (reference sequence). The CDR3 covers 14 residues. V was pared by 3 bases and J by 1 base, with 9 bases between.

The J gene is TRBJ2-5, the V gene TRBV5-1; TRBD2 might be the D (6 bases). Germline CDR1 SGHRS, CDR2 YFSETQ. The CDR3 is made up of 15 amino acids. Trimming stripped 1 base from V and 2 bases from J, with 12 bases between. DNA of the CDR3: TGCGCCAGCAGCTTGAGATGGGCGGGACAAGAGACCCAGTACTTC. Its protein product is CASSLRWAGQETQYF. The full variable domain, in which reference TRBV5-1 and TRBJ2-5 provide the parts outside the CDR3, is KAGVTQTPRYLIKTRGQQVTLSCSPISGHRSVSWYQQTPGQGLQFLFEYFSETQRNKGNFPGRFSGRQFSNSRSEMNVSTLELGDSALYLCASSLRWAGQETQYFGPGTRLLVL.

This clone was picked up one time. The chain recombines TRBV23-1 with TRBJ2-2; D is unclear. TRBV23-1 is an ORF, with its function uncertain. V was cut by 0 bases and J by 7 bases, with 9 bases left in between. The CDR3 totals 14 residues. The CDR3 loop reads CASSQSQEIGELFF. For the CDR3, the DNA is TGCGCCAGCAGTCAATCGCAAGAGATCGGGGAGCTGTTTTTT.

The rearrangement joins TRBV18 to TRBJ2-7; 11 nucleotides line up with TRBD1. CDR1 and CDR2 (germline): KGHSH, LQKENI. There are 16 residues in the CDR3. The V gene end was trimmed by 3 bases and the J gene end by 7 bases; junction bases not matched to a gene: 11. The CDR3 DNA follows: TGTGCCAGCTCACCGGGACAGGGGGTCCTCACGGAGGAGCAGTACTTC. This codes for CASSPGQGVLTEEQYF.

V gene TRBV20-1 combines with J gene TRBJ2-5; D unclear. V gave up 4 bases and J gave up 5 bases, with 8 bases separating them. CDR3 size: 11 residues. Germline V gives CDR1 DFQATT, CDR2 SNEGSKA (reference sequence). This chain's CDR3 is CSATLGETQYF. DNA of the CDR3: TGCAGTGCTACCCTCGGGGAGACCCAGTACTTC.

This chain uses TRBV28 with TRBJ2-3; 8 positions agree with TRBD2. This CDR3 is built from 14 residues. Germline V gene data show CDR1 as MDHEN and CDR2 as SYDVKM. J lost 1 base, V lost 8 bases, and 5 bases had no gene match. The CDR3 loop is CASFDSGGTDTQYF. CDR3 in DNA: TGTGCCAGCTTCGATAGCGGGGGCACAGATACGCAGTATTTT.

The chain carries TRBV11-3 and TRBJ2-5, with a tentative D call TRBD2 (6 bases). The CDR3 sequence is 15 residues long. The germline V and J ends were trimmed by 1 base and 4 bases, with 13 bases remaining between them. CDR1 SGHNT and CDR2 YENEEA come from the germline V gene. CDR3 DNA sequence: TGTGCCAGCAGCTTAGCAGGGAGGTCAGGAGAGACCCAGTACTTC. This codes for CASSLAGRSGETQYF.

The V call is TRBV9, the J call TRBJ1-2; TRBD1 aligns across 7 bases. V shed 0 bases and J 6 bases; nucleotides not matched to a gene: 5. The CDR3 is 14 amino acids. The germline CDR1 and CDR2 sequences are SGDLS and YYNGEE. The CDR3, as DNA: TGTGCCAGCAGCGTAGATAGGGGGCAGGATGGCTACACCTTC. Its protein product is CASSVDRGQDGYTF.

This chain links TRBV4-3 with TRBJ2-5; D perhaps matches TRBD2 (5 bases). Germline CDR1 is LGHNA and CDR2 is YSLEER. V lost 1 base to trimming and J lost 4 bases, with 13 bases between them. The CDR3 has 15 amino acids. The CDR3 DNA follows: TGCGCCAGCAGCCAAGGGGAGTGGGGTATAGAGACCCAGTACTTC. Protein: CASSQGEWGIETQYF.

The CDR3 DNA is TGTGCCAGCAGCTTAGGGGCGGGGGCAGGATACGAGCAGTACTTC. Translating it yields CASSLGAGAGYEQYF. This chain links TRBV7-3 with TRBJ2-7, with a weak D call TRBD2 (7 bases). CDR3 size: 15 residues. CDR1 and CDR2 from the germline V gene are SGHTA and FQGTGA. Trimming removed 2 bases at V and 4 bases at J, with 15 bases between. Drawing the rest from reference TRBV7-3 and TRBJ2-7, the complete variable domain is GAGVSQTPSNKVTEKGKYVELRCDPISGHTALYWYRQSLGQGPEFLIYFQGTGAADDSGLPNDRFFAVRPEGSVSTLKIQRTERGDSAVYLCASSLGAGAGYEQYFGPGTRLTVT.